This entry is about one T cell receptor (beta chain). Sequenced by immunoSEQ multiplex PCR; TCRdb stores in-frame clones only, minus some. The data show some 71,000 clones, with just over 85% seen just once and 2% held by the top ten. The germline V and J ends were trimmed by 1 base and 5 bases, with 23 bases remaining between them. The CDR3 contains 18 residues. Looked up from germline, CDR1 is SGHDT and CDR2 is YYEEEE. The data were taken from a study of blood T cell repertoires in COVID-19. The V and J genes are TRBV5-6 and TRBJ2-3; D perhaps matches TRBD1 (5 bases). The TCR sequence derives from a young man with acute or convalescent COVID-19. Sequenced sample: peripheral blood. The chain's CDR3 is CASSLFLRIQEDVDTQYF. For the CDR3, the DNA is TGTGCCAGCAGCTTGTTCCTAAGGATACAGGAAGATGTAGATACGCAGTATTTT.